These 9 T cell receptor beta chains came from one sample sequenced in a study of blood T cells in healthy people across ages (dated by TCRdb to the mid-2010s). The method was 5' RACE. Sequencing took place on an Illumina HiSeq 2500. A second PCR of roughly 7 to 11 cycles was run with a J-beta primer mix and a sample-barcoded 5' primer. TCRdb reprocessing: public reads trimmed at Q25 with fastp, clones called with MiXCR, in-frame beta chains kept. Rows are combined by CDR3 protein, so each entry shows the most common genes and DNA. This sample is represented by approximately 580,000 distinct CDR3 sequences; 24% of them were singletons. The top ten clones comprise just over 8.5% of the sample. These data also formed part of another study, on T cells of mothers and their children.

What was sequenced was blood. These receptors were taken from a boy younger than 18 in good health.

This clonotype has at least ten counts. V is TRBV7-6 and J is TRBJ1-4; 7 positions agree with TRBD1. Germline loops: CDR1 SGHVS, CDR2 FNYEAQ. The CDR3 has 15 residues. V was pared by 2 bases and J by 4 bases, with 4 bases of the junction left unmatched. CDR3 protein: CASSLLQGFNEKLFF. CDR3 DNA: TGTGCCAGCAGCTTACTACAGGGGTTTAATGAAAAACTGTTTTTT. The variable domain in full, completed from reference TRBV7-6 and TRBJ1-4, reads GAGVSQSPRYKVTKRGQDVALRCDPISGHVSLYWYRQALGQGPEFLTYFNYEAQQDKSGLPNDRFSAERPEGSISTLTIQRTEQRDSAMYRCASSLLQGFNEKLFFGSGTQLSVL.

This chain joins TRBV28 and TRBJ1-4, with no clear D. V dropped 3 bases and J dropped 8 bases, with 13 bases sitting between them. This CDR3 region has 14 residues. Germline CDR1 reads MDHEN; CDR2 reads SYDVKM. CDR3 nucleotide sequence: TGTGCCAGCAGTTTTCGGGCTCCGGGGGAAAAACTGTTTTTT. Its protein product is CASSFRAPGEKLFF.

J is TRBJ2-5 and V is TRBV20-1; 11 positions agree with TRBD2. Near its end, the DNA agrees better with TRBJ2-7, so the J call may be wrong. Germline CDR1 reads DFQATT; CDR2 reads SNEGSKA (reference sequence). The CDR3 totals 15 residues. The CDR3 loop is CSASGTSGNIYEQYF. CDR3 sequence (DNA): TGCAGTGCTAGCGGGACTAGCGGAAACATCTACGAGCAGTACTTC.

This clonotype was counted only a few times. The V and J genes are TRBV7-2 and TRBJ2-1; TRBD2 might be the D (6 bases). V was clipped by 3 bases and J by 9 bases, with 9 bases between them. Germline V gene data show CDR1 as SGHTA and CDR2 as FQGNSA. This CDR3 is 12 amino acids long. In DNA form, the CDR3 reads TGTGCCAGCAGCTTTCTAGCGAGTGAGCAGTTCTTC. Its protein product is CASSFLASEQFF. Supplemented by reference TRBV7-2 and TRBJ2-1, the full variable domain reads GAGVSQSPSNKVTEKGKDVELRCDPISGHTALYWYRQSLGQGLEFLIYFQGNSAPDKSGLPSDRFSAERTGGSVSTLTIQRTQQEDSAVYLCASSFLASEQFFGPGTRLTVL.

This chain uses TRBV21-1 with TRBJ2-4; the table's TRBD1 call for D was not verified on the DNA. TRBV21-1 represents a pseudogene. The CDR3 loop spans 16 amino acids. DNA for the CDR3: TGTGCCAGCAGCAATTCGGGGGGGGCTACCAAAAACATTCAGGACTTC. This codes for CASSNSGGATKNIQDF.

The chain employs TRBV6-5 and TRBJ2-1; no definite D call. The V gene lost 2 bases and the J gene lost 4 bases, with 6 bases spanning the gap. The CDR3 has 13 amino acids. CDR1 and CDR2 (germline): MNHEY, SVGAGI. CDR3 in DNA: TGTGCCAGCAGTTACAAAGCGTACAATGAGCAGTTCTTC. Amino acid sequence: CASSYKAYNEQFF.

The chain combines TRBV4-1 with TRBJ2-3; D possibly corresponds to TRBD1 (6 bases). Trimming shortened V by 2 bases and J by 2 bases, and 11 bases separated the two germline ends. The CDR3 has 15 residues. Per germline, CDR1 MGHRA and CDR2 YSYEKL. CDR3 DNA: TGCGCCAGCAGCCAACCCCGGGACATCACAGATACGCAGTATTTT. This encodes CASSQPRDITDTQYF.

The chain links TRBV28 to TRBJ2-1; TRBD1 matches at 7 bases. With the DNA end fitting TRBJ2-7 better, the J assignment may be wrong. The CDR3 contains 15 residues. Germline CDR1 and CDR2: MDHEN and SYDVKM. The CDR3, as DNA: TGTGCCAGCAGTTCATATGGACAGGCCTCATACGAGCAGTACTTC. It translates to CASSSYGQASYEQYF.

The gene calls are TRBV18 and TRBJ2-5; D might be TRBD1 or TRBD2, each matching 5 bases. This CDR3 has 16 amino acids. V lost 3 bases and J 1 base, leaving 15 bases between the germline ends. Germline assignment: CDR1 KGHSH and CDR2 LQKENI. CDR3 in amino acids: CASSPRVGRPQETQYF. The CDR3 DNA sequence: TGTGCCAGCTCACCCAGGGTGGGACGGCCCCAAGAGACCCAGTACTTC.